The rows below give T cell receptor beta chains drawn from one sample of a study of blood T cell repertoires in COVID-19. Generated by immunoSEQ multiplex PCR, the TCRdb table keeps only in-frame clones and is missing some. This table has about 73,000 clones, about nine tenths appearing once. Material for sequencing was peripheral blood. Source of these receptors: a woman older than 75 with active or convalescent COVID-19. Both conserved end residues are part of each CDR3. D genes are given only for firm matches. Only some rows state a clone size, as once, few, many or a class for expanded clones.

>TRBV21-1|-|once|TRBJ1-3
CASSITGTGPGNTIYF
TGTGCCAGCAGCATTACCGGGACAGGGCCTGGAAACACCATATATTTT
>TRBV6-2/TRBV6-3|TRBD2|-|TRBJ2-1
CASSYPSGGASEQFF
TGTGCCAGCAGTTACCCCAGCGGGGGGGCATCTGAGCAGTTCTTC
>TRBV4-1|-|-|TRBJ1-3
CASSQVAVSGNTIYF
TGCGCCAGCAGCCAAGTGGCGGTCTCTGGAAACACCATATATTTT
>TRBV19|-|-|TRBJ1-4
CASSIVGGGEKLFF
TGTGCCAGTAGTATTGTTGGGGGCGGTGAAAAACTGTTTTTT
>TRBV6-5|-|few|TRBJ1-1
CASSYGQGLTFF
TGTGCCAGCAGTTACGGGCAGGGGCTAACTTTCTTT
>TRBV2|-|-|TRBJ2-3
CASSLGGGTDTQYF
TGTGCCAGCAGTTTAGGGGGGGGCACAGATACGCAGTATTTT
>TRBV7-9|-|-|TRBJ1-1
CASSPEGTFF
TGTGCCAGCAGCCCTGAGGGAACTTTCTTT
>TRBV6-6|-|-|TRBJ1-1
CATLRADMNTEAFF
TGTGCCACCCTTAGGGCGGACATGAACACTGAAGCTTTCTTT
>TRBV7-2|-|-|TRBJ1-2
CASRLPPSYGYTF
TGTGCCAGCAGGTTACCCCCCAGCTATGGCTACACCTTC
>TRBV5-6|TRBD1|-|TRBJ1-4
CASSLVPGGNEKLFF
TGTGCCAGCAGCTTGGTACCAGGGGGAAATGAAAAACTGTTTTTT
>TRBV6-1|-|-|TRBJ2-3
CASSEARGMSTDTQYF
TGTGCCAGCAGTGAAGCGAGGGGGATGAGCACAGATACGCAGTATTTT
>TRBV7-9|-|-|TRBJ1-1
CASSLEGATEAFF
TGTGCCAGCAGCTTAGAAGGGGCGACTGAAGCTTTCTTT
>TRBV4-1|TRBD1|-|TRBJ2-2
CASSQTWTGITGELFF
TGCGCCAGCAGCCAAACCTGGACAGGGATCACCGGGGAGCTGTTTTTT
>TRBV4-1|TRBD2|-|TRBJ2-1
CASQTGRGGFGNEQFF
TGCGCCAGCCAAACGGGGCGGGGGGGCTTCGGCAATGAGCAGTTCTTC
>TRBV5-3|TRBD1|once|TRBJ2-1
CARSSNPGTDSYNEQFF
TGTGCCAGAAGCTCGAACCCTGGGACAGATTCCTACAATGAGCAGTTCTTC
>TRBV4-3|-|-|TRBJ2-5
CASSQEEGGQETQYF
TGCGCCAGCAGCCAAGAAGAAGGGGGACAAGAGACCCAGTACTTC
>TRBV28|-|-|TRBJ1-5
CASSPGGTHQPQHF
TGTGCCAGCAGCCCTGGAGGGACGCATCAGCCCCAGCATTTT
>TRBV7-3|-|-|TRBJ1-2
CASSGGHGYTF
TGTGCCAGCAGCGGGGGCCATGGCTACACCTTC
>TRBV28|TRBD1|-|TRBJ1-2
CASSLSPRGAGYGYTF
TGTGCCAGCAGTTTAAGCCCCAGGGGGGCGGGGTATGGCTACACCTTC
>TRBV28|TRBD2|-|TRBJ2-1
CASSLFGLAGARSSYNEQFF
TGTGCCAGCAGTTTATTCGGACTAGCGGGGGCTCGGAGCTCCTACAATGAGCAGTTCTTC
>TRBV6-5|-|-|TRBJ1-2
CASRRGGYTF
TGTGCCAGCAGGAGGGGGGGCTACACCTTC
>TRBV30|-|-|TRBJ1-5
CAWSEDRHSNQPQHF
TGTGCCTGGAGTGAGGACAGACATAGCAATCAGCCCCAGCATTTT
>TRBV11-2|-|-|TRBJ2-1
CASSLVGDEQFF
TGTGCCAGCAGCTTAGTAGGGGATGAGCAGTTCTTC
>TRBV5-1|TRBD1|-|TRBJ1-3
CASSTGQGSNTIYF
TGCGCCAGCAGCACGGGACAGGGAAGCAACACCATATATTTT
>TRBV6-2/TRBV6-3|-|-|TRBJ1-5
CASSYFRGNQPQHF
TGTGCCAGCAGTTACTTCAGGGGCAATCAGCCCCAGCATTTT
>TRBV28|-|once|TRBJ2-7
CASSFRAGLYEQYF
TGTGCCAGCAGTTTTAGGGCGGGGCTCTACGAGCAGTACTTC
>TRBV2|-|-|TRBJ2-1
CASSEWAFRWFF
TGTGCCAGCAGTGAATGGGCGTTTAGGTGGTTCTTC